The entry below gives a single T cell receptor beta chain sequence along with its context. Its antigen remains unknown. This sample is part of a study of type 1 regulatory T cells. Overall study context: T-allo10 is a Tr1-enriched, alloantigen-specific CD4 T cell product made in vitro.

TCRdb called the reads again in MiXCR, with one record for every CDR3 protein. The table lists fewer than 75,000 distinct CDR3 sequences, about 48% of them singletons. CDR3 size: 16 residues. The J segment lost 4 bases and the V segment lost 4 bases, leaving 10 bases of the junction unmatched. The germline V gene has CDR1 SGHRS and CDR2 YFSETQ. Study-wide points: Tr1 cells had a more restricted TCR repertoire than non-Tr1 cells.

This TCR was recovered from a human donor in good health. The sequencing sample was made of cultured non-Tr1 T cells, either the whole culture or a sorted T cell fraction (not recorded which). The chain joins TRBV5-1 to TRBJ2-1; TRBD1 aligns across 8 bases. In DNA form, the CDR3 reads TGCGCCAGCAGCCAGACAGGGGTTCGGAAATACAATGAGCAGTTCTTC. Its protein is CASSQTGVRKYNEQFF. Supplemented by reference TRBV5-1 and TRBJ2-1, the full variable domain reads KAGVTQTPRYLIKTRGQQVTLSCSPISGHRSVSWYQQTPGQGLQFLFEYFSETQRNKGNFPGRFSGRQFSNSRSEMNVSTLELGDSALYLCASSQTGVRKYNEQFFGPGTRLTVL.